This TCR beta chain was obtained from a study of shared clonotypes between healthy human individuals. The study, taken as a whole, reports: Sharing across four donors was highest in naive CD4 (around 5%) and lowest in memory CD8 (0.4%).

The CDR3 has 16 amino acids. Per germline, CDR1 ENHRY and CDR2 SYGVKD. Trimming removed 2 bases from V and 4 bases from J; junction bases left unmatched: 10. CD45RO negativity and positive selection for CCR7 defined naive CD8 cells, a population that excluded terminally differentiated effector memory CD45RA+ cells. Donors had no recently reported acute infections or vaccinations and were HIV-negative. Comments on this clone: Its antigen is unknown.

Assay execution took place at the deep level. Assay used: immunoSEQ multiplex PCR; TCRdb lists only in-frame clones, some missing. This table has roughly 850,000 clones, about 97% appearing once. This TCR derives from a man aged 25-40 years in good health. The sequenced material came from naive CD8+ T cells sorted from blood. The chain employs TRBV10-3 and TRBJ2-7, with 8 positions matching TRBD2. The CDR3 nucleotides read TGTGCCATCAGTGAGCCCAGAGCGGGAGACGGGTACGAGCAGTACTTC. This translates into CAISEPRAGDGYEQYF.